Shown below are 18 T cell receptor beta chains from a single sample sequenced in a study of cytomegalovirus exposure and HLA in healthy donors. The PCR was carried out with 60 Vbeta primers and 13 Jbeta primers. The table came from immunoSEQ multiplex PCR; TCRdb's copy has only in-frame clones and leaves some out. The sample records about 180,000 clones, under 85% being singletons. Sequencing was done on a sample of PBMCs. These receptors were obtained from a male donor in good health and CMV-seronegative.

This chain uses TRBV10-3 with TRBJ2-3; D gene ambiguous. There are 12 residues in the CDR3. Germline CDR1 is ENHRY and CDR2 is SYGVKD. Trimming stripped 4 bases from V and 5 bases from J, with 7 bases between. CDR3 sequence (DNA): TGTGCCATCAGTGGACTTGGAGATACGCAGTATTTT. The encoded protein is CAISGLGDTQYF.

The V and J genes are TRBV5-1 and TRBJ2-1; 12 positions match TRBD1. The CDR3 totals 16 residues. V dropped 2 bases and J dropped 9; count of bases not matched to a gene: 9. Germline V gives CDR1 SGHRS, CDR2 YFSETQ. This CDR3 is CASSFSGTGGYGEQFF. The CDR3 DNA reads TGCGCCAGCAGCTTCTCCGGGACAGGGGGCTACGGTGAGCAGTTCTTC.

This clone was counted a few times. J is TRBJ1-6 and V is TRBV30; D is uncertain. V dropped 4 bases and J dropped 7 bases, with 11 bases sitting between them. The CDR3 runs to 13 residues. Germline CDR1 is GTSNPN and CDR2 is SVGIG (reference sequence). CDR3 region: CAWTRQPNSPLHF. The DNA for the CDR3 is TGTGCCTGGACCCGACAACCAAATTCACCCCTCCACTTT. The full variable domain, rest sourced from reference TRBV30 and TRBJ1-6, is SQTIHQWPATLVQPVGSPLSLECTVEGTSNPNLYWYRQAAGRGLQLLFYSVGIGQISSEVPQNLSASRPQDRQFILSSKKLLLSDSGFYLCAWTRQPNSPLHFGNGTRLTVT.

The chain links TRBV10-3 to TRBJ1-1; tentatively, D is TRBD1 (5 bases). The germline V gene has CDR1 ENHRY and CDR2 SYGVKD. CDR3 length: 13 amino acids. V lost 5 bases and J lost 6, with 13 bases in between. CDR3: CAISTIDSPEAFF. The DNA of the CDR3 is TGTGCCATCAGTACCATCGACAGTCCTGAAGCTTTCTTT.

The V and J genes are TRBV18 and TRBJ1-2; 9 bases fit TRBD1. This CDR3 is built from 14 residues. The germline V gene has CDR1 KGHSH and CDR2 LQKENI. V gave up 3 bases and J gave up 3 bases; unmatched junction bases: 2. The CDR3 here is CASSPRDRDYGYTF. CDR3 coding DNA: TGTGCCAGCTCACCCCGGGACAGGGACTATGGCTACACCTTC.

The gene calls are TRBV6-6 and TRBJ2-7, with TRBD2 matching 10 bases. The germline CDR1 and CDR2 sequences are MNHNY and SVGAGI (reference sequence). CDR3 length: 16 residues. Trimming at V came to 6 bases and at J to 0 bases, leaving 8 bases not matched to a gene. The CDR3 protein is CASRQRTSGISYEQYF. CDR3 nucleotides: TGTGCCAGCAGACAACGGACTAGCGGAATCTCCTACGAGCAGTACTTC.

This chain uses TRBV30 with TRBJ2-5; maybe TRBD1 (5 bases). The assigned J gene may be wrong: the sequence end matches TRBJ2-7 better. Germline V gene sequence: CDR1 GTSNPN, CDR2 SVGIG (reference sequence). The CDR3 length is 13 residues. CDR3 region: CAWSGAGPHEQYF. The CDR3 bases are TGTGCCTGGAGTGGGGCAGGGCCCCACGAGCAGTACTTC.

V is TRBV6-5 and J is TRBJ1-5, with 10 bases fitting TRBD1. CDR3 size: 14 residues. Germline assignment: CDR1 MNHEY and CDR2 SVGAGI. V shed 4 bases, J shed 5 bases, and the junction held 2 bases outside the gene matches. The chain's CDR3 is CASSWTGGDQPQHF. In nucleotides, the CDR3 is TGTGCCAGCAGTTGGACAGGGGGAGATCAGCCCCAGCATTTT.

This chain joins TRBV9 and TRBJ2-1; D perhaps matches TRBD2 (5 bases). Per the germline V gene, CDR1 is SGDLS and CDR2 is YYNGEE. The CDR3 is 15 residues long. Trimming removed 1 base from V and 4 bases from J, with 12 bases in between. In DNA form, the CDR3 reads TGTGCCAGCAGCGTACGCGGCGGGCCTTACAATGAGCAGTTCTTC. Protein: CASSVRGGPYNEQFF.

The V gene is TRBV7-3, the J gene TRBJ2-3, with D possibly TRBD2 on 6 matching bases. The CDR3 is 15 residues long. Germline V lookup: CDR1 SGHTA, CDR2 FQGTGA. With 1 base removed from V and 1 base from J, the gap between germline ends came to 9 bases. CDR3 coding DNA: TGTGCCAGCAGCTTAAACGGGGGTGGCACAGATACGCAGTATTTT. Amino acid sequence: CASSLNGGGTDTQYF.

The V call is TRBV18, the J call TRBJ2-1; D unclear. Trimming cost V 3 bases and J 5 bases, with 5 bases left between them. The germline gives CDR1 KGHSH, CDR2 LQKENI. The CDR3 totals 12 residues. CDR3 DNA sequence: TGTGCCAGCTCACCCGGAGACAATGAGCAGTTCTTC. Amino acid sequence: CASSPGDNEQFF.

The chain is built from TRBV6-1 and TRBJ2-7; 9 bases are a match to TRBD1. The ends lost 4 bases at V and 5 bases at J; junction bases unmatched: 12. Germline CDR1 is MNHNS and CDR2 is SASEGT. This CDR3 comprises 16 residues. CDR3 residues: CASSGPGQGFIHEQYF. CDR3 coding DNA: TGTGCCAGCAGTGGTCCGGGACAGGGCTTCATCCACGAGCAGTACTTC.

V and J are TRBV5-1 and TRBJ2-7; 7 nucleotides align to TRBD1. V lost 4 bases, J lost 3 bases, and 4 bases stayed unmatched. The CDR3 has 13 residues. Germline V gene sequence: CDR1 SGHRS, CDR2 YFSETQ. CDR3 amino acids: CASSLGQSYEQYF. The CDR3 coding sequence is TGCGCCAGCAGCCTGGGACAGAGCTACGAGCAGTACTTC.

The V gene is TRBV6-1, the J gene TRBJ1-2; D perhaps matches TRBD1 (6 bases). This CDR3 is 15 amino acids long. V lost 7 bases, J lost 5 bases, and 20 bases lay in between. Germline CDR1 and CDR2: MNHNS and SASEGT. The CDR3 region is CASTLTGSLQYGYTF. The CDR3 DNA is TGTGCCAGCACTCTAACAGGGTCCCTTCAATATGGCTACACCTTC.

The chain has TRBV4-2 and TRBJ2-1; 14 bases map to TRBD2. The ends lost 0 bases at V and 6 bases at J; junction bases unmatched: 1. From germline, CDR1 is LGHNA and CDR2 YNFKEQ. The CDR3 length is 16 residues. DNA for the CDR3: TGTGCCAGCAGCCAAGATGGGACTAGCGGGGGCAATGAGCAGTTCTTC. Encoded protein: CASSQDGTSGGNEQFF.

This rearrangement joins TRBV6-1 to TRBJ2-6; 9 bases are a match to TRBD2. This CDR3 comprises 16 residues. Per germline, CDR1 MNHNS and CDR2 SASEGT. Trimming at V came to 4 bases and at J to 3 bases, leaving 4 bases not matched to a gene. CDR3 amino acids: CASSGVAGDGANVLTF. CDR3 sequence (DNA): TGTGCCAGCAGTGGGGTAGCGGGAGATGGGGCCAACGTCCTGACTTTC.

The gene calls are TRBV28 and TRBJ2-1, with 9 bases identical to TRBD2. V shed 1 base, J shed 5 bases, and the junction held 3 bases outside the gene matches. Germline lookup yields CDR1 MDHEN and CDR2 SYDVKM. CDR3 length: 15 residues. The CDR3, as DNA: TGTGCCAGCAGTTTATCGCCTAGCGGGAACAATGAGCAGTTCTTC. Translation gives CASSLSPSGNNEQFF.

The chain is built from TRBV14 and TRBJ2-6, with no clear D. V lost 4 bases to trimming and J lost 0 bases, with 7 bases between them. The CDR3 length is 15 residues. Germline CDR1 reads SGHDN; CDR2 reads FVKESK. As DNA, the CDR3 is TGTGCCAGCAGCCCCTTGGCCTCTGGGGCCAACGTCCTGACTTTC. As protein: CASSPLASGANVLTF.